Listed below are T cell receptor beta chains from one sample, sequenced in a study of CD8 T cells in ankylosing spondylitis. TCRdb re-called the 5' RACE reads with MiXCR, one entry per CDR3 protein. The sample has more than 600,000 distinct CDR3 sequences; about 20% are singletons. Sequencing was carried out using blood, either unsorted or a sorted T cell fraction (not recorded which). The receptors stem from a male donor with ankylosing spondylitis. Both conserved end residues are part of each CDR3. A D gene is named only where the DNA matches it firmly. Rows give clone size only sometimes, using once, few, many, or a class for an expanded clone.

CDR3nt	CDR3aa	j_gene	v_gene	abundance	d_gene
TGTGCCAGCAGTTCTTTTACTAGGTCCACTGAAGCTTTCTTT	CASSSFTRSTEAFF	TRBJ1-1	TRBV12-3/TRBV12-4	few	.
TGTGCCAGCAGTTTTCAGGCCAGTACGCGGGAGACCCAGTACTTC	CASSFQASTRETQYF	TRBJ2-5	TRBV28	few	.
TGCAGCGGGTCATTGGGTGCGGGGCCCGGCTACGAGCAGTACTTC	CSGSLGAGPGYEQYF	TRBJ2-7	TRBV29-1	few	.
TGCAGTGCTAAACCCGGGAAAAATAATTCACCCCTCCACTTT	CSAKPGKNNSPLHF	TRBJ1-6	TRBV20-1	.	.
TGCGCCAGCAGCCAAAGGGACGGCCGCACCTACGAGCAGTACTTC	CASSQRDGRTYEQYF	TRBJ2-7	TRBV5-1	.	.
TGTGCCAGCAGTTTAAGGGTCGGGGGTCTCTATGGCTACACCTTC	CASSLRVGGLYGYTF	TRBJ1-2	TRBV12-3/TRBV12-4	.	.
TGTGCCAGCAGCTTGGGTGGGGCAGGGTCTGAACAGCCCCAGCATTTT	CASSLGGAGSEQPQHF	TRBJ1-5	TRBV5-6	.	.
TGCGCCAGCAGCCCGCTCGGACAGACAAGCACAGATACGCAGTATTTT	CASSPLGQTSTDTQYF	TRBJ2-3	TRBV5-1	few	.
TGTGCCAGCAGTTACGGGAGGGCCTACGAGCAGTACTTC	CASSYGRAYEQYF	TRBJ2-7	TRBV27	many	TRBD2
TGTGCCAGCAGTTCCAGTATCGGCTACGAGCAGTACTTC	CASSSSIGYEQYF	TRBJ2-7	TRBV6-2/TRBV6-3	.	.
TGTGCCAGCAGCCACATTGTGACCCCAGACAATGAGCAGTTCTTC	CASSHIVTPDNEQFF	TRBJ2-1	TRBV7-3	few	.
TGTGCCAGCAGTTTAGGCCTGGCCAATAACTATGGCTACACCTTC	CASSLGLANNYGYTF	TRBJ1-2	TRBV12-3/TRBV12-4	.	.
TGTGCTAGTGGTCCTGGACTCCCCTCTGGAAACACCATATATTTT	CASGPGLPSGNTIYF	TRBJ1-3	TRBV12-5	.	.
TGTGCTAGTGGCCGACAGGACAACAATGAGCAGTTCTTC	CASGRQDNNEQFF	TRBJ2-1	TRBV12-5	many	.
TGTGCCAGCAGCTACTTCGCAGGAGCGGGAGTTATCAATGAGCAGTTCTTC	CASSYFAGAGVINEQFF	TRBJ2-1	TRBV7-9	few	TRBD2
TGTGCCAGCAGCTTATTTTTCGGAAGTACTGAAGCTTTCTTT	CASSLFFGSTEAFF	TRBJ1-1	TRBV7-3	.	.
TGTGCCAGCAGCTTGGTTAGGGTTCCGGGTCGCGAGCAGTACTTC	CASSLVRVPGREQYF	TRBJ2-7	TRBV5-6	.	.
TGTGCCAGCAGACCCAAGCTCGGGGATGAGCAGTTCTTC	CASRPKLGDEQFF	TRBJ2-1	TRBV2	few	.
TGTGCCAGCAGCAACGGACAGGGGGTTTGGGACATTCAGTACTTC	CASSNGQGVWDIQYF	TRBJ2-4	TRBV7-8	few	TRBD1
TGCGCCAGCAGATTGGGACACGGGTTGGGGGAGACCCAGTACTTC	CASRLGHGLGETQYF	TRBJ2-5	TRBV5-1	few	.
TGCAGCGTTGCGGGGACAGGGTTGGGAAACACTGAAGCTTTCTTT	CSVAGTGLGNTEAFF	TRBJ1-1	TRBV29-1	few	TRBD1
TGTGCCAGCAGCTTAGCACCTGGCCAACTGCGGGAGCAGTACTTC	CASSLAPGQLREQYF	TRBJ2-7	TRBV7-6	.	.
TGTGCCAGCAGCTTGTACCTAGCGGGGTACGGCACAGATACGCAGTATTTT	CASSLYLAGYGTDTQYF	TRBJ2-3	TRBV7-2	.	TRBD2
TGTGCCAGCCGAAGGACTAGAACTTTAGATACGCAGTATTTT	CASRRTRTLDTQYF	TRBJ2-3	TRBV6-1	.	TRBD2
TGCGCCAGCAGCCAAGACTACAGGGCTCAAGAGACCCAGTACTTC	CASSQDYRAQETQYF	TRBJ2-5	TRBV4-3	once	.
TGCAGTGCTAGGGGGGGCGTTGGAAACACCATATATTTT	CSARGGVGNTIYF	TRBJ1-3	TRBV20-1	few	.
TGTGCCAGCAGCTTCGACAGGGTGGAGTGGGATGAGCAGTTCTTC	CASSFDRVEWDEQFF	TRBJ2-1	TRBV7-9	.	TRBD1
TGTGCCATCAGTGGGGCAGCCTCCCAAGAGACCCAGTACTTC	CAISGAASQETQYF	TRBJ2-5	TRBV10-3	.	.
TGTGCCAGCAGCGTAGTACAGAGCAACACTGAAGCTTTCTTT	CASSVVQSNTEAFF	TRBJ1-1	TRBV9	few	.
TGTGCCAGCAGCTTAGCTCCGGGACTAGCGGGGGGTGGGACCCAGTACTTC	CASSLAPGLAGGGTQYF	TRBJ2-5	TRBV7-2	few	TRBD2
TGTGCCAGCAGCAAAGCCCCGGGACAGGGGGCGTTCACTGAAGCTTTCTTT	CASSKAPGQGAFTEAFF	TRBJ1-1	TRBV21-1	.	.
TGCGCCAGCAGCTTGACTCGGGTGGGATCCTACGAGCAGTACTTC	CASSLTRVGSYEQYF	TRBJ2-7	TRBV5-1	many	.
TGTGCCACCAGCAGAGACGCTAGCGGCGAAGAGACCCAGTACTTC	CATSRDASGEETQYF	TRBJ2-5	TRBV15	.	TRBD2
TGTGCCAGCAGTTTAAGGTCGACGGGCAGCACCGGGGAGCTGTTTTTT	CASSLRSTGSTGELFF	TRBJ2-2	TRBV12-3/TRBV12-4	.	.
TGCAGTGCTACAGAAGCGGGGAAAGAGACCCAGTACTTC	CSATEAGKETQYF	TRBJ2-5	TRBV20-1	once	TRBD2
TGTGCCAGCAGCTTAGCAGGCATCTACAATGAGCAGTTCTTC	CASSLAGIYNEQFF	TRBJ2-1	TRBV7-6	few	.
TGCAGCGTTGAAGACCAGGAAATGTCTGGAAACACCATATATTTT	CSVEDQEMSGNTIYF	TRBJ1-3	TRBV29-1	few	.
TGTGCCAGCAGCTTAGAGGGCCCTATCACAGATACGCAGTATTTT	CASSLEGPITDTQYF	TRBJ2-3	TRBV11-2	few	.
TGTGCCAGCAGCCCTCGTAGTGGGGTAGCGGGGGGTCGCACCGGGGAGCTGTTTTTT	CASSPRSGVAGGRTGELFF	TRBJ2-2	TRBV11-2	few	TRBD2
TGCAGCGTTTATTACAGTTCCTATGGCTACACCTTC	CSVYYSSYGYTF	TRBJ1-2	TRBV29-1	few	.
TGTGCCAGCAGCCCTCTGCGGGCTAGCCTCTCCTACGAGCAGTACTTC	CASSPLRASLSYEQYF	TRBJ2-7	TRBV11-2	.	.
TGCAGTGCAGAAGTAGGGGGATACAGGGTCAGCTCCTATAATTCACCCCTCCACTTT	CSAEVGGYRVSSYNSPLHF	TRBJ1-6	TRBV20-1	.	.
TGTGCCATCAGGGCGAACACCGGGGAGCTGTTTTTT	CAIRANTGELFF	TRBJ2-2	TRBV10-3	many	.
TGTGCCAGCAGTTTAGACGGGGTAAATTCACCCCTCCACTTT	CASSLDGVNSPLHF	TRBJ1-6	TRBV28	many	.
TGCGCCAGCAGTTCTACCGGGACGGCAAATCAGCCCCAGCATTTT	CASSSTGTANQPQHF	TRBJ1-5	TRBV4-1	.	.
TGTGCCAGCAGCCATATGACTCCCTACAATGAGCAGTTCTTC	CASSHMTPYNEQFF	TRBJ2-1	TRBV7-3	.	.
TGCGCCAGCAGCCAGGACTCCGGGACCCCTGAAGCTTTCTTT	CASSQDSGTPEAFF	TRBJ1-1	TRBV4-3	.	.
TGTGCCAGCAGTCACAACATCTATAATTCACCCCTCCACTTT	CASSHNIYNSPLHF	TRBJ1-6	TRBV12-3/TRBV12-4	.	.
TGTGCCAGCACCCCCGGGTGGGGCTCCCTCAATGAGCAGTTCTTC	CASTPGWGSLNEQFF	TRBJ2-1	TRBV7-9	.	.